This T cell receptor beta chain was recovered during a study of T cells in Graves' hyperthyroidism and ophthalmopathy (dated by TCRdb to between 2018 and 2021). Regarding the study in general: A discovery cohort of about a hundred patients, roughly 45 with Graves' ophthalmopathy and approximately 55 with stable Graves' hyperthyroidism, was used to find distinguishing TCR V-J signatures. Prospective prediction of ophthalmopathy was tested in an independent validation cohort consisting of 18 hyperthyroidism patients and around 17 patients who later progressed to ophthalmopathy. The approximately 100 discovery patients were randomly split 7:3 into training and test sets. In several Graves' hyperthyroidism patients, the study also compared T-cell repertoires from thyroid tissue with T-cell repertoires from blood. Following sampling, methimazole starting at 30 mg daily was given to hyperthyroidism patients, and high-dose intravenous methylprednisolone was given to ophthalmopathy patients. The paper reports TCR Vbeta CDR3 sequencing of 140 or so peripheral blood samples: around 45 ophthalmopathy, about 75 hyperthyroidism and around 17 progressor patients. The investigation overall reported the following: Sample size was not statistically predetermined, and blinding of investigators to group allocation was not performed. Ophthalmopathy was separated from stable hyperthyroidism by a 13 V-J signature model, with approximately 86% sensitivity and 81% to 82% specificity obtained in cross-validation and 80%/75% obtained in testing. During validation, the model predicted progression to ophthalmopathy a median of approximately 6.5 months ahead of onset, with more than 60% sensitivity and 72.22% specificity. Most expanded thyroid clonotypes (frequency above 0.001) were also detected in blood, suggesting blood repertoires may reflect thyroid immune responses.

Any patient with an uncontrolled infection, another autoimmune disease, pregnancy or lactation was excluded. Clinical symptoms, serum thyroxine and TRAb, thyroid ultrasound, and orbital computed tomography formed the basis for the diagnoses. Trizol reagent was used to extract total RNA, and RNA quality was then checked on an Agilent 2100 Bioanalyzer. V is clipped by 0 bases and J by 5 bases, and the sequence between their germline boundaries is 11 bases long. CDR1 is given as DFQATT and CDR2 as SNEGSKA, both from the germline V gene (reference sequence). Inclusive of the bounding cysteine and phenylalanine, the CDR3 is 14 residues long. Only the CDR3 part of the read is kept: 42 bases, read in frame from the first base. The TCR beta CDR3 regions were amplified from the RNA transcripts. A first-round RT-PCR of the TCR CDR3 used the HTBI primer set with the Qiagen OneStep RT-PCR kit. Libraries were constructed in a second round of multiplex PCR, after which size selection and purification were performed. Libraries were sequenced paired-end with 100 bp reads on an Illumina HiSeq2000. Per the source publication's procedure: SOAPnuke was used to process the raw data, throwing out any read that contained adapters or uncalled bases, had a mean Phred below 15, or lacked an exact constant-primer or identifier match. High-quality paired reads were merged with COPE v1.2.5, and unique nucleotide sequences were defined as clonotypes. MiTCR v1.1 was used to align the clonotypes against IMGT TRBV, TRBD and TRBJ reference segments. Analysis was restricted to V-J combinations with a frequency above 0.0001, which covered roughly 99% of repertoires. The TCS score was defined as F50 (clonal expansion) divided by E x V (chaos), with BLOSUM62-based TCRdist calculated between CDR3 peptides within each V-J. Welch's t-statistics and random forest reduced several hundred V-J features to 10 to 15, which were used in a naive Bayes classifier (R e1071). Thyroid-blood repertoire similarity was quantified with the Morisita-Horn index. Starting from the raw public reads, TCRdb applied fastp trimming at Q25, assembled clones with MiXCR and retained in-frame beta chains. Each entry is one CDR3 protein sequence, shown with its most common DNA and genes. None of the V and J calls come from the authors' own analysis; TCRdb made them. This sample holds 500,000 to 650,000 distinct CDR3 sequences; 46% were observed only once. The ten biggest clones cover about two fifths of the sample.

This clonotype was seen ten or more times. Its antigen has not been determined. No base-level quality is on record; no much larger clone is a single base apart. The sequence was collected from an adult woman with Graves' disease, either hyperthyroidism or ophthalmopathy (not recorded which). The sequence joins TRBV20-1 to TRBJ1-5; a weak D assignment points to TRBD1 (6 bases agree). Sequencing input: peripheral blood or thyroid tissue (not recorded which). The nucleotide sequence reads TGCAGTGCTAGAGATCGCAGGGGTGATCAGCCCCAGCATTTT. It specifies CSARDRRGDQPQHF.